This entry lists 24 T cell receptor beta chains sequenced from one sample in a study of blood T cells in healthy people across ages. Using a J-beta primer mix together with a sample-barcoded 5' primer, a second PCR was run for about 7 to 12 cycles. TCRdb re-called the 5' RACE reads through MiXCR, storing one row per CDR3 protein. The sample carries around 400,000 distinct CDR3 sequences, 52% recorded once. Sequenced material: blood. All receptors come from a man in his sixties in good health.

This sequence joins TRBV7-2 and TRBJ2-5, with D possibly TRBD2 on 6 matching bases. The CDR3 consists of 15 residues. Germline V gene lookup returns CDR1 SGHTA and CDR2 FQGNSA. V dropped 5 bases and J dropped 1 base, with 14 bases sitting between them. Here the CDR3 reads CASSGRRGPQETQYF. CDR3 DNA sequence: TGTGCCAGCAGCGGACGGCGGGGACCCCAAGAGACCCAGTACTTC.

V gene TRBV2 combines with J gene TRBJ2-7, with 7 positions matching TRBD1. The V and J ends lost 6 bases and 5 bases, in that order; junction bases with no gene match: 7. This CDR3 is built from 13 residues. Germline V lookup: CDR1 SNHLY, CDR2 FYNNEI. In nucleotides, the CDR3 is TGTGCCAGCAGGATACTTCAGGGGGACGAGCAGTACTTC. Residues: CASRILQGDEQYF.

This clonotype was counted only a few times. One end of the junction does not line up with germline, which may come from a read error. The rearrangement uses TRBV29-1 and TRBJ2-3, with D perhaps TRBD1 (6 bases). CDR1 SQVTM and CDR2 ANQGSEA come from the germline V gene. This CDR3 is built from 12 residues. The CDR3 is CSVEEGADTQYF. For the CDR3, the DNA is TGCAGCGTCGAAGAGGGGGCAGATACGCAGTATTTT.

The V and J genes are TRBV4-3 and TRBJ2-3; TRBD1 matches 8 bases. CDR3 length: 19 residues. Germline loops: CDR1 LGHNA, CDR2 YSLEER. Germline trimming cut 2 bases from V and 0 bases from J; bases unmatched to any gene: 13. The DNA for the CDR3 is TGCGCCAGCAGCCAATCAGGACAGGGAGGCGTCCCTAGCACAGATACGCAGTATTTT. Translating it yields CASSQSGQGGVPSTDTQYF.

The genes are TRBV6-5 and TRBJ2-2; 9 bases agree with TRBD1. J gave up 2 bases and V 6 bases, and 4 bases lay outside the gene matches. The germline V gene has CDR1 MNHEY and CDR2 SVGAGI. The CDR3 loop spans 15 amino acids. The CDR3 DNA is TGTGCCAGCAGCACGGACAGGGGAAACACCGGGGAGCTGTTTTTT. It is translated as CASSTDRGNTGELFF.

This clonotype has more than one count but fewer than ten. This sequence joins TRBV14 and TRBJ2-5; 9 bases map to TRBD2. Per germline, CDR1 SGHDN and CDR2 FVKESK. V lost 5 bases to trimming and J lost 6 bases; unmatched junction nucleotides: 4. The CDR3 has 13 amino acids. This CDR3 reads CASSSSGGQTQYF. The CDR3 nucleotides are TGTGCCAGCAGCTCCAGCGGGGGGCAGACCCAGTACTTC.

There are many counts of this clonotype. The chain uses TRBV4-3 and TRBJ1-1; D may be TRBD1 (5 bases). The CDR3 totals 13 residues. The V and J ends lost 6 bases and 5 bases respectively, with 13 bases between them. From germline, CDR1 is LGHNA and CDR2 YSLEER. CDR3 residues: CASSLNRGTEAFF. CDR3 in DNA: TGCGCCAGCAGTCTCAATCGGGGGACTGAAGCTTTCTTT.

Written as DNA, the CDR3 is TGTGCCAGCAGCTTAGCGTTAGGCCTGCAGTACTTC. Protein: CASSLALGLQYF. The J gene is TRBJ2-4, the V gene TRBV7-2; no firm D call. Germline CDR1 and CDR2: SGHTA and FQGNSA. V was pared by 0 bases and J by 13 bases, with 10 bases between. The CDR3 has 12 amino acids.

V gene TRBV7-2 combines with J gene TRBJ2-1; 7 bases map to TRBD1. CDR1 is SGHTA, CDR2 FQGNSA, per germline. Trimming cost V 5 bases and J 9 bases; bases outside gene matches: 10. This CDR3 contains 14 residues. The chain's CDR3 is CASSPTPRQGEQFF. CDR3 nucleotides: TGTGCCAGCAGCCCTACACCCAGACAGGGTGAGCAGTTCTTC. The full variable domain, in which reference TRBV7-2 and TRBJ2-1 provide the parts outside the CDR3, is GAGVSQSPSNKVTEKGKDVELRCDPISGHTALYWYRQSLGQGLEFLIYFQGNSAPDKSGLPSDRFSAERTGGSVSTLTIQRTQQEDSAVYLCASSPTPRQGEQFFGPGTRLTVL.

This clonotype has just a few counts. V usage is TRBV2 and J usage is TRBJ2-1; D ambiguous. The CDR3 has 12 residues. Germline V gene data show CDR1 as SNHLY and CDR2 as FYNNEI. V gave up 5 bases and J gave up 10 bases, with 12 bases separating them. CDR3 nucleotide sequence: TGTGCCAGCAGTCCATGGCTGGGGGAGCAGTTCTTC. Encoded protein: CASSPWLGEQFF.

This clonotype was seen only a few times. This rearrangement joins TRBV7-2 to TRBJ2-7; possibly TRBD1 for D (5 bases). CDR3 size: 14 residues. Germline lookup yields CDR1 SGHTA and CDR2 FQGNSA. Trimming left V 5 bases short and J 0 bases short, with 11 bases between. The CDR3 reads CASSRTPLSYEQYF. In DNA form, the CDR3 reads TGTGCCAGCAGCCGGACACCTCTCTCCTACGAGCAGTACTTC. Using reference TRBV7-2 and TRBJ2-7 for the parts outside the CDR3, the full variable domain is GAGVSQSPSNKVTEKGKDVELRCDPISGHTALYWYRQSLGQGLEFLIYFQGNSAPDKSGLPSDRFSAERTGGSVSTLTIQRTQQEDSAVYLCASSRTPLSYEQYFGPGTRLTVT.

The V gene is TRBV24-1, the J gene TRBJ2-2; 10 bases fit TRBD1. This CDR3 has 18 amino acids. V was clipped by 3 bases and J by 6 bases; unmatched bases: 12. CDR1 KGHDR and CDR2 SFDVKD come from the germline V gene. Here the CDR3 reads CATSDTFPGQGISGELFF. The CDR3 DNA sequence: TGTGCCACCAGTGATACCTTTCCGGGACAGGGGATTTCCGGGGAGCTGTTTTTT.

This chain uses TRBV5-5 with TRBJ2-7; D not resolved. CDR1 SGHKS and CDR2 YYEKEE come from the germline V gene (reference sequence). Trimming pared 0 bases from V and 0 bases from J, leaving 7 bases between. The CDR3 is 14 residues long. CDR3 bases: TGTGCCAGCAGCTTGGCCTGGGGCTCCTACGAGCAGTACTTC. It encodes CASSLAWGSYEQYF.

About this clonotype itself: A read error may produce the germline difference seen at one junction end. The chain uses TRBV6-6 and TRBJ2-3; no clear D. CDR1 is MNHNY, CDR2 SVGAGI, per germline (reference sequence). The CDR3 loop spans 12 amino acids. CDR3 coding DNA: TGTGCCAGCGCCCTGAGCGCAGATACACAGTATTTT. Residues: CASALSADTQYF.

This clonotype was observed a few times. Sequence at one end of the junction differs from germline and may be a read error. The chain combines TRBV7-2 with TRBJ2-5; no firm D call. The CDR3 consists of 14 residues. The V gene's germline CDR1 is SGHTA and CDR2 FQGNSA. CDR3 in amino acids: CASSLVVGQETQYF. The CDR3 nucleotides read TGCGCCAGCAGCTTGGTTGTAGGGCAAGAGACCCAGTACTTC.

The chain carries TRBV6-1 and TRBJ2-7, with 7 positions matching TRBD1. The V segment lost 4 bases and the J segment 2 bases; nucleotides outside the gene matches: 5. The CDR3 spans 14 residues. Germline lookup yields CDR1 MNHNS and CDR2 SASEGT. The CDR3 sequence is CASSVRQGPYEQYF. The DNA of the CDR3 is TGTGCCAGCAGTGTAAGACAGGGCCCCTACGAGCAGTACTTC.

The chain joins TRBV7-2 to TRBJ2-7; 7 bases agree with TRBD2. Germline V gives CDR1 SGHTA, CDR2 FQGNSA. Germline trimming cut 1 base from V and 5 bases from J; bases unmatched to any gene: 5. CDR3 length equals 14 residues. The CDR3 region has the DNA TGTGCCAGCAGCTTAGGGCAGCGGGGTCACGAGCAGTACTTC. Translated: CASSLGQRGHEQYF.

In this sample, this clonotype turned up a few times. V usage is TRBV3-1 and J usage is TRBJ2-5; TRBD1 agrees at 7 bases. CDR3 length: 14 residues. V dropped 4 bases and J dropped 4; count of bases not matched to a gene: 6. In germline, CDR1 is LGHDT, CDR2 YNNKEL (reference sequence). CDR3 amino acids: CASSLRTGGETQYF. The CDR3 DNA reads TGTGCCAGCAGCCTGAGGACAGGAGGAGAGACCCAGTACTTC.

The chain joins TRBV27 to TRBJ2-7; 7 positions match TRBD2. The V gene end was trimmed by 6 bases and the J gene end by 0 bases; junction bases not matched to a gene: 11. The CDR3 totals 16 residues. Looked up from germline, CDR1 is MNHEY and CDR2 is SMNVEV (reference sequence). In DNA, the CDR3 is TGTGCCAGCAGCTTCTTGGGAGGGGAAATCTCCTACGAGCAGTACTTC. Residues: CASSFLGGEISYEQYF.

This clonotype has ten or more counts. The V and J genes are TRBV6-6 and TRBJ2-1; 8 bases align to TRBD2. The end of the DNA aligns better with TRBJ2-7, so the J call may be wrong. The CDR3 extends over 17 amino acids. Germline V lookup: CDR1 MNHNY, CDR2 SVGAGI (reference sequence). CDR3 sequence (DNA): TGTGCCAGCAGTTACTCACAGGCGGGGGGCTTATACAATGAGCAGTACTTC. Protein sequence: CASSYSQAGGLYNEQYF.

This sequence joins TRBV10-1 and TRBJ2-1, with D tentatively TRBD1 or TRBD2 (5 bases each). Trimming left V 7 bases short and J 8 bases short, with 15 bases between. The CDR3 is 13 residues long. The germline CDR1 and CDR2 sequences are WNHNN and SYGVQD (reference sequence). CDR3 DNA: TGCGCCAGCACCCCGAGGGGAAAGGATGAGCAGTTCTTC. Translating gives CASTPRGKDEQFF.

The rearrangement joins TRBV7-2 to TRBJ2-3, with unresolved D. Germline V gene data show CDR1 as SGHTA and CDR2 as FQGNSA. The CDR3 loop spans 17 amino acids. With 2 bases removed from V and 0 bases from J, the gap between germline ends came to 15 bases. Here the CDR3 reads CASSLLDLSYSTDTQYF. CDR3 in DNA: TGTGCCAGCAGCTTACTGGACCTTTCATATAGCACAGATACGCAGTATTTT.

V is TRBV5-1 and J is TRBJ2-5; D gene ambiguous. The closer fit of TRBJ2-7 to the DNA end suggests the J call may be wrong. The CDR3 totals 14 residues. The germline V gene has CDR1 SGHRS and CDR2 YFSETQ. CDR3 amino acids: CASSQGRIAYEQYF. The CDR3 DNA is TGCGCCAGCAGCCAAGGACGAATAGCCTACGAGCAGTACTTC.

The rearrangement links TRBV19 to TRBJ2-1, with TRBD2 identical over 8 bases. Germline V gives CDR1 LNHDA, CDR2 SQIVND (reference sequence). V was clipped by 10 bases and J by 2 bases; unmatched bases: 4. The CDR3 totals 13 residues. The CDR3 spells CATIAGPYNEQFF. DNA for the CDR3: TGTGCCACCATAGCGGGGCCCTACAATGAGCAGTTCTTC.